Each of the 10 T cell receptor beta chains below was sequenced from the same sample in a study of T-cell memory formation after mild COVID-19. TCRdb redid the calling of the 5' RACE reads with MiXCR, one entry per CDR3 protein. The sample holds 200,000 to 300,000 distinct CDR3 sequences, 16% seen once. The sample was PBMCs or a T cell subset sorted from them (not recorded which). These receptors originate from a young man who had mild COVID-19 (a few samples of this study predate the infection). Cell type and time point are not known.

This clonotype was recorded at least ten times. The chain joins TRBV4-3 to TRBJ2-2; 9 nucleotides agree with TRBD1. With V trimmed by 5 bases and J by 5 bases, 9 bases remained unmatched. The CDR3 runs 16 residues. CDR1 and CDR2 from the germline V gene are LGHNA and YSLEER. CDR3 in amino acids: CASSITGQGWTGELFF. The CDR3 DNA reads TGCGCCAGCAGCATCACGGGACAGGGCTGGACCGGGGAGCTGTTTTTT.

The J gene is TRBJ2-7, the V gene TRBV6-5, with TRBD2 matching over 9 bases. The V gene end was trimmed by 6 bases and the J gene end by 5 bases; junction bases not matched to a gene: 14. The V gene's germline CDR1 is MNHEY and CDR2 SVGAGI. The CDR3 is 16 amino acids. The CDR3 sequence is CASSLGNPGLANEQYF. DNA for the CDR3: TGTGCCAGCAGCCTCGGTAACCCGGGACTAGCTAACGAGCAGTACTTC.

The table lists this clonotype with many counts. This chain links TRBV7-2 with TRBJ2-5; 7 bases fit TRBD2. V gave up 4 bases and J gave up 4 bases; unmatched junction bases: 3. This CDR3 comprises 13 residues. Germline V gene sequence: CDR1 SGHTA, CDR2 FQGNSA. The CDR3: CASSYRLAETQYF. The CDR3 DNA sequence: TGTGCCAGCAGCTATCGACTAGCAGAGACCCAGTACTTC.

The rearrangement uses TRBV7-9 and TRBJ1-2, with D unresolved. Germline V gene sequence: CDR1 SEHNR, CDR2 FQNEAQ (reference sequence). The V gene lost 5 bases and the J gene lost 2 bases, with 9 bases spanning the gap. This CDR3 is 13 amino acids long. CDR3 coding DNA: TGTGCCAGCAGCGGACCAGTGAACTATGGCTACACCTTC. Translated: CASSGPVNYGYTF.

This clonotype was observed at least ten times. V gene TRBV5-5 combines with J gene TRBJ2-7; the match to TRBD2 covers 7 bases. The CDR3 length is 16 residues. V lost 4 bases to trimming and J lost 5 bases; unmatched junction nucleotides: 15. Germline values: CDR1 SGHKS, CDR2 YYEKEE (reference sequence). This CDR3 reads CASSPTGEGRVHEQYV. The CDR3 DNA is TGTGCCAGCAGCCCGACCGGGGAGGGACGTGTTCACGAGCAGTACGTC.

The gene calls are TRBV27 and TRBJ2-7, with 9 bases that match TRBD1. J lost 5 bases, V lost 5 bases, and 4 bases had no gene match. CDR1 MNHEY and CDR2 SMNVEV come from the germline V gene (reference sequence). The CDR3 totals 13 residues. CDR3 DNA: TGTGCCAGCAGTCAGGGGACAGGGAACGAGCAGTACGTC. This translates into CASSQGTGNEQYV.

Ten or more counts support this clonotype. This rearrangement joins TRBV7-8 to TRBJ2-1; D is perhaps TRBD1 (6 bases). Looked up from germline, CDR1 is SGHVS and CDR2 is FQNEAQ. V was shortened by 1 base and J by 9 bases, with 10 bases between the two germline ends. CDR3 size: 13 residues. The CDR3 region is CASSLEDRIEQFF. Here the CDR3 DNA reads TGTGCCAGCAGCTTAGAGGACAGAATTGAGCAGTTCTTC. Supplemented by reference TRBV7-8 and TRBJ2-1, the full variable domain reads GAGVSQSPRYKVAKRGQDVALRCDPISGHVSLFWYQQALGQGPEFLTYFQNEAQLDKSGLPSDRFFAERPEGSVSTLKIQRTQQEDSAVYLCASSLEDRIEQFFGPGTRLTVL.

The CDR3 region is CASSQGQSNIQYF. The CDR3 bases are TGTGCCAGCAGTCAAGGACAGAGTAACATTCAGTACTTC. The rearrangement uses TRBV11-1 and TRBJ2-4, with D possibly being TRBD1 (6 bases). The CDR3 spans 13 residues. The V gene's germline CDR1 is SGHAT and CDR2 FQDESV (reference sequence). V was clipped by 6 bases and J by 7 bases, with 13 bases between them.

CDR3 nucleotide sequence: TGTGCCAGCAACATAGGACCGGGCCTCCCCCCAAGCTCCTACAATGAGCAGTTCTTC. This gives the protein CASNIGPGLPPSSYNEQFF. The rearrangement joins TRBV5-6 to TRBJ2-1; D call uncertain. Germline values: CDR1 SGHDT, CDR2 YYEEEE. Trimming left V 6 bases short and J 0 bases short, with 25 bases between. The CDR3 is 19 residues long.

A few counts support this clonotype. The V call is TRBV10-3, the J call TRBJ2-3; unclear D gene. The germline V and J ends were trimmed by 8 bases and 3 bases, with 12 bases remaining between them. This CDR3 contains 13 residues. Germline CDR1 and CDR2: ENHRY and SYGVKD. CDR3 amino acids: CAILGDTTDTQYF. For the CDR3, the DNA is TGTGCCATCCTCGGCGATACTACAGATACGCAGTATTTT.